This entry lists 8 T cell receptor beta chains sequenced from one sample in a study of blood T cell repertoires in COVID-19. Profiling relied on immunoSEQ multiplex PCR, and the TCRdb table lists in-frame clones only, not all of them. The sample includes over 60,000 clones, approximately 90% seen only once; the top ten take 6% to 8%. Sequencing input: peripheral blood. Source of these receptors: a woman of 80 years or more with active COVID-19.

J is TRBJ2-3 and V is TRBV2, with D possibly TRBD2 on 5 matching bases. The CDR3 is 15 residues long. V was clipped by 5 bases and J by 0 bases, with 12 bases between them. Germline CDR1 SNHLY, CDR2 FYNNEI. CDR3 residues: CASSSDLTSTDTQYF. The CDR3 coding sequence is TGTGCCAGCAGTTCGGACTTGACTAGCACAGATACGCAGTATTTT. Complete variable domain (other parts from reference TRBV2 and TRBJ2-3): EPEVTQTPSHQVTQMGQEVILRCVPISNHLYFYWYRQILGQKVEFLVSFYNNEISEKSEIFDDQFSVERPDGSNFTLKIRSTKLEDSAMYFCASSSDLTSTDTQYFGPGTRLTVL.

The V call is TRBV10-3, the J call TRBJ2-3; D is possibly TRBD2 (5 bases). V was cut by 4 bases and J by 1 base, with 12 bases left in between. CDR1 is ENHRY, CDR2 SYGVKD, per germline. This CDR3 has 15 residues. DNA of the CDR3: TGTGCCATCAGTGGAAGAGGGTCCGGCACAGATACGCAGTATTTT. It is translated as CAISGRGSGTDTQYF.

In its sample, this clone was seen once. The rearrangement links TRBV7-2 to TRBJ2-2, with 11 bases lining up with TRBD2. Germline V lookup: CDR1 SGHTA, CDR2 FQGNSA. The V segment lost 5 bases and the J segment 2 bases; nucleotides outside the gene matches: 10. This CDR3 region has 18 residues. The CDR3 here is CASSHQLAGALNTGELFF. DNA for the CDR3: TGTGCCAGCAGCCACCAACTAGCGGGAGCTTTAAACACCGGGGAGCTGTTTTTT.

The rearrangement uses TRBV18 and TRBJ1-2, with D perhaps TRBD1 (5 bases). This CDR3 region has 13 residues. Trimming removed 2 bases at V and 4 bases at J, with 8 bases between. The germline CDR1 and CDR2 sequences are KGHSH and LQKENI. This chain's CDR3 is CASSPDRSYGYTF. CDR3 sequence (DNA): TGTGCCAGCTCACCAGACAGATCCTATGGCTACACCTTC.

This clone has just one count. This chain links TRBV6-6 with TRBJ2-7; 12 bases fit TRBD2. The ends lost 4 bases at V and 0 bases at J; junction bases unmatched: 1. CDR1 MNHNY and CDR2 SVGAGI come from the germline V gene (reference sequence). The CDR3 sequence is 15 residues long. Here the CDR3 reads CASSSTSGSSYEQYF. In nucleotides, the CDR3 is TGTGCCAGCAGTTCGACTAGCGGGAGCTCCTACGAGCAGTACTTC.

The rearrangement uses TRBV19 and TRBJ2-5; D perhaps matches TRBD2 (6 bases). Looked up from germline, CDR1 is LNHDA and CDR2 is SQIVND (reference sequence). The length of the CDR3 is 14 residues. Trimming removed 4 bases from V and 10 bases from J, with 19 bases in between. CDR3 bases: TGTGCCAGTAGTACCCCGGGACTCCTATGGGGCCAGTACTTC. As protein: CASSTPGLLWGQYF. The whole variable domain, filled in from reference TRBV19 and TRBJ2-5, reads DGGITQSPKYLFRKEGQNVTLSCEQNLNHDAMYWYRQDPGQGLRLIYYSQIVNDFQKGDIAEGYSVSREKKESFPLTVTSAQKNPTAFYLCASSTPGLLWGQYFGPGTRLLVL.

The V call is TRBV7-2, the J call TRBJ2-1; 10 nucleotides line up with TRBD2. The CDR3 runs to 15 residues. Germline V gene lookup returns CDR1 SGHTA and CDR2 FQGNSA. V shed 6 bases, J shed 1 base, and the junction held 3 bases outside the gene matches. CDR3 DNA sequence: TGTGCCAGCAGTACTAGCGGGAATTCCTACAATGAGCAGTTCTTC. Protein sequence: CASSTSGNSYNEQFF.

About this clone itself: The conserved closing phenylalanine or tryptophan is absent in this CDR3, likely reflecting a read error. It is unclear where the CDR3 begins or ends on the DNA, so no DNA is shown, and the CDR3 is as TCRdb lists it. The CDR3 reads CASSSTSGREY. The chain employs TRBV28 and TRBJ2-7; TRBD2 reflects the table's D call only, with no check against the DNA. The length of the CDR3 is 11 amino acids, counting both ends. Per the germline V gene, CDR1 is MDHEN and CDR2 is SYDVKM.